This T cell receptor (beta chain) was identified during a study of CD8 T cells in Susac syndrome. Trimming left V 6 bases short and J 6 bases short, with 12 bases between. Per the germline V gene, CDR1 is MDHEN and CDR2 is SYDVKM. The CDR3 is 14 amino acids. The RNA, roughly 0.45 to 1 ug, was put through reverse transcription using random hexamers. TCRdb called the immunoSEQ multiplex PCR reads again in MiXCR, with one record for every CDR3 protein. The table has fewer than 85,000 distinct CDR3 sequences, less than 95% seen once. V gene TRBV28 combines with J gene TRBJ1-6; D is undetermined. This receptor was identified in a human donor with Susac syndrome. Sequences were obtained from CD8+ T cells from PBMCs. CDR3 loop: CASSRDRFNSPLHF. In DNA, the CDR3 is TGTGCCAGCAGCCGGGATCGTTTTAATTCACCCCTCCACTTT.